What follows are 18 T cell receptor beta chains derived from one specimen sequenced in a study of blood T cell repertoires in COVID-19. Sequencing was performed with immunoSEQ multiplex PCR; in TCRdb, only in-frame clones are kept and a portion is missing. Of some 260,000 clones listed, 88% are singletons. The sequenced material came from peripheral blood. These receptors were taken from a human donor in a cohort sampled during active COVID-19.

The V and J genes are TRBV19 and TRBJ1-2; 7 bases align to TRBD1. Germline CDR1 LNHDA, CDR2 SQIVND (reference sequence). Trimming at V came to 4 bases and at J to 7 bases, leaving 15 bases not matched to a gene. The CDR3 extends over 16 amino acids. This chain's CDR3 is CASSTEFGTAFAGYTF. CDR3 bases: TGTGCCAGTAGTACCGAATTTGGGACAGCCTTCGCTGGCTACACCTTC.

This chain connects TRBV6-4 to TRBJ1-5, with 9 positions matching TRBD1. Germline assignment: CDR1 MRHNA and CDR2 SNTAGT. The CDR3 extends over 19 amino acids. The J segment lost 2 bases and the V segment lost 5 bases, leaving 16 bases of the junction unmatched. CDR3 sequence reads: CASSIPGQGEGGGNQPQHF. The DNA for the CDR3 is TGTGCCAGCAGTATACCGGGACAGGGAGAAGGAGGTGGCAATCAGCCCCAGCATTTT.

The chain employs TRBV14 and TRBJ2-3, with D tentatively TRBD2 (5 bases). Trimming removed 6 bases from V and 0 bases from J, with 22 bases in between. Looked up from germline, CDR1 is SGHDN and CDR2 is FVKESK. CDR3 length: 18 amino acids. Written as DNA, the CDR3 is TGTGCCAGCAGTCCGGAGGACCCGAGGCTGTCTAGCACAGATACGCAGTATTTT. Translation gives CASSPEDPRLSSTDTQYF.

CDR3 in DNA: TGTGCCAGCAGCTCGACTAGCAGGGGTGGTTTGTACGAGCAGTACTTC. Its protein product is CASSSTSRGGLYEQYF. The chain is built from TRBV5-6 and TRBJ2-5; TRBD2 might be the D (7 bases). The closer fit of TRBJ2-7 to the DNA end suggests the J call may be wrong. The CDR3 sequence is 16 residues long. Looked up from germline, CDR1 is SGHDT and CDR2 is YYEEEE.

This clone was recorded only once. The chain employs TRBV7-6 and TRBJ2-6; tentative D call: TRBD1 (5 bases). The CDR3 is 20 residues long. The ends were cut back, 1 base at V and 0 bases at J, with 19 bases in the middle. The germline V gene encodes CDR1 SGHVS and CDR2 FNYEAQ. The CDR3 loop reads CASSLEVAGPKSSGANVLTF. CDR3 in DNA: TGTGCCAGCAGCTTAGAGGTTGCAGGGCCCAAGAGCTCTGGGGCCAACGTCCTGACTTTC.

This clone occurred once. A junction boundary mismatches the germline segment, possibly from a read error. The chain has TRBV9 and TRBJ1-3; D is unresolved. CDR1 and CDR2 from the germline V gene are SGDLS and YYNGEE. The CDR3 runs to 13 residues. CDR3 region: CASSRNSGDTIYF. DNA for the CDR3: TGTGCCAGCAGCCGAAACTCTGGAGACACCATATATTTT.

This clone was observed a single time. The chain joins TRBV7-2 to TRBJ2-3; 9 nucleotides line up with TRBD1. The germline V gene encodes CDR1 SGHTA and CDR2 FQGNSA. The CDR3 covers 15 residues. V gave up 3 bases and J gave up 1 base; unmatched junction bases: 2. The chain's CDR3 is CASSFRDRGTDTQYF. The CDR3, as DNA: TGTGCCAGCAGCTTCCGGGACAGGGGCACAGATACGCAGTATTTT.

The V call is TRBV10-2, the J call TRBJ1-2; tentatively, D is TRBD1 (6 bases). The CDR3 loop spans 16 amino acids. CDR1 and CDR2 (germline): WSHSY, SAAADI. V lost 4 bases and J 0 bases, leaving 15 bases between the germline ends. The CDR3 sequence is CASSVETTGSNYGYTF. The DNA of the CDR3 is TGCGCCAGCAGTGTTGAAACGACAGGATCTAACTATGGCTACACCTTC.

The chain recombines TRBV30 with TRBJ1-2, with TRBD1 matching over 8 bases. Germline lookup yields CDR1 GTSNPN and CDR2 SVGIG (reference sequence). The CDR3 runs 15 residues. V shed 3 bases, J shed 4 bases, and the junction held 10 bases outside the gene matches. In DNA, the CDR3 is TGTGCCTGGAGACCACGGGACAGGTTTTCCTATGGCTACACCTTC. It yields the protein CAWRPRDRFSYGYTF.

The chain uses TRBV29-1 and TRBJ1-4; TRBD1 agrees at 7 bases. The ends lost 2 bases at V and 8 bases at J; junction bases unmatched: 14. The CDR3 loop spans 16 amino acids. Per germline, CDR1 SQVTM and CDR2 ANQGSEA. CDR3 sequence (DNA): TGCAGCGTTGAATCTTGGACAGGCCCCGTGGGGGAAAAACTGTTTTTT. Translating it yields CSVESWTGPVGEKLFF.

This chain links TRBV4-3 with TRBJ2-7; no firm D call. The V end lost 0 bases, the J end lost 7 bases, and 13 bases lay between the germline ends. CDR3 length: 14 amino acids. Looked up from germline, CDR1 is LGHNA and CDR2 is YSLEER. The CDR3 DNA reads TGCGCCAGCAGCCAAGATACTACCGACGAGGAGCAGTACTTC. It translates to CASSQDTTDEEQYF.

The V gene is TRBV28, the J gene TRBJ2-1; tentatively, D is TRBD1 (6 bases). With 4 bases removed from V and 1 base from J, the gap between germline ends came to 14 bases. The germline V gene encodes CDR1 MDHEN and CDR2 SYDVKM. CDR3 length: 16 amino acids. CDR3 region: CASSSFDRTSYNEQFF. As DNA, the CDR3 is TGTGCCAGCAGTTCCTTTGACAGGACGTCCTACAATGAGCAGTTCTTC.

This clone was found a few times. The chain is built from TRBV5-8 and TRBJ2-7, with 10 bases aligning to TRBD1. J gave up 3 bases and V 3 bases, and 3 bases lay outside the gene matches. The CDR3 has 14 residues. The germline V gene has CDR1 SGHTS and CDR2 YDEGEE. CDR3 bases: TGTGCCAGCAGCTCCGGGACAGGGGTCTACGAGCAGTACTTC. Translated: CASSSGTGVYEQYF. Combining the CDR3 with reference TRBV5-8 and TRBJ2-7 gives the whole variable domain EAGVTQSPTHLIKTRGQQATLRCSPISGHTSVYWYQQALGLGLQFLLWYDEGEERNRGNFPPRFSGRQFPNYSSELNVNALELEDSALYLCASSSGTGVYEQYFGPGTRLTVT.

The V call is TRBV15, the J call TRBJ2-2; weak D call: TRBD2 (7 bases). V gave up 5 bases and J gave up 6 bases, with 19 bases separating them. Germline loops: CDR1 LNHNV, CDR2 YYDKDF (reference sequence). The CDR3 is made up of 16 amino acids. CDR3 DNA sequence: TGTGCCACCAGCCGAGGGGGGGTCATTGGGGCCGGGGAGCTGTTTTTT. As protein: CATSRGGVIGAGELFF.

This chain joins TRBV11-2 and TRBJ1-1, with D unclear. The CDR3 extends over 12 amino acids. CDR1 and CDR2 from the germline V gene are SGHAT and FQNNGV. The V gene lost 0 bases and the J gene lost 11 bases, with 10 bases spanning the gap. The DNA of the CDR3 is TGTGCCAGCAGCTTAGACGGACTAAAGGCTTTCTTT. Protein sequence: CASSLDGLKAFF.

The J gene is TRBJ2-5, the V gene TRBV28; 10 bases fit TRBD1. The CDR3 runs 14 residues. Trimming removed 3 bases from V and 8 bases from J; junction bases left unmatched: 6. CDR1 and CDR2 (germline): MDHEN, SYDVKM. CDR3 nucleotides: TGTGCCAGCAGTTTCAGACAGGGGGCCGGCACCCAGTACTTC. This sequence encodes CASSFRQGAGTQYF.

In this sample, this clone turned up a few times. The CDR3 nucleotides are TGTGCCAGCGTACAGGGGGCAGAGTCACCCCTCCACTTT. Protein: CASVQGAESPLHF. The chain has TRBV18 and TRBJ1-6, with 9 positions matching TRBD1. Trimming took 8 bases from V and 10 from J; bases not matched to a gene: 6. This CDR3 has 13 residues. Per the germline V gene, CDR1 is KGHSH and CDR2 is LQKENI.

The rearrangement links TRBV5-4 to TRBJ2-1; 14 bases fit TRBD2. Germline V gives CDR1 SGHNT, CDR2 YYREEE (reference sequence). This CDR3 contains 14 residues. J lost 7 bases, V lost 3 bases, and 0 bases had no gene match. CDR3 DNA: TGTGCCAGCAGCTGGACTAGCGGGAGGAATGAGCAGTTCTTC. As protein: CASSWTSGRNEQFF.